The next 8 T cell receptor beta chains were all read from a single sample in a study of shared clonotypes between healthy human individuals. TCRdb's table, derived via immunoSEQ multiplex PCR, lists solely in-frame clones and lacks some. The sample has about 2.3 million clones, approximately 95% seen once. The sequencing input was naive CD4+ T cells from PBMCs. Documented subset: CD45RA+ positively selected. All receptors derive from a young man in good health. Some clones in this sample may be carry-over from other donors' samples.

The rearrangement uses TRBV7-3 and TRBJ2-1; TRBD2 aligns across 14 bases. V was clipped by 2 bases and J by 7 bases; unmatched bases: 4. The length of the CDR3 is 16 residues. The V gene's germline CDR1 is SGHTA and CDR2 FQGTGA. CDR3 bases: TGTGCCAGCAGCTTATCGGGACTAGCGGGAGTGAATGAGCAGTTCTTC. It codes for CASSLSGLAGVNEQFF.

The chain has TRBV19 and TRBJ1-2; perhaps TRBD1 as D (5 bases). Germline V gives CDR1 LNHDA, CDR2 SQIVND (reference sequence). This CDR3 has 13 residues. V lost 5 bases to trimming and J lost 7 bases, with 14 bases between them. The DNA for the CDR3 is TGTGCCAGTAGTCCCGGACCCGGGACTGGCTACACCTTC. Residues: CASSPGPGTGYTF. The full variable domain, rest sourced from reference TRBV19 and TRBJ1-2, is DGGITQSPKYLFRKEGQNVTLSCEQNLNHDAMYWYRQDPGQGLRLIYYSQIVNDFQKGDIAEGYSVSREKKESFPLTVTSAQKNPTAFYLCASSPGPGTGYTFGSGTRLTVV.

The J gene is TRBJ1-4, the V gene TRBV16; D is possibly TRBD1 (6 bases). Deletions cut 2 bases from V and 7 bases from J, with 17 bases between. The V gene's germline CDR1 is KGHSY and CDR2 FQNENV. The CDR3 consists of 16 residues. Here the CDR3 reads CASSQQVAGGGEKLFF. For the CDR3, the DNA is TGTGCCAGCAGCCAACAGGTGGCGGGGGGCGGTGAAAAACTGTTTTTT. Variable domain in full (rest from reference TRBV16 and TRBJ1-4): GEEVAQTPKHLVRGEGQKAKLYCAPIKGHSYVFWYQQVLKNEFKFLISFQNENVFDETGMPKERFSAKCLPNSPCSLEIQATKLEDSAVYFCASSQQVAGGGEKLFFGSGTQLSVL.

V usage is TRBV2 and J usage is TRBJ1-4, with D perhaps TRBD1 (6 bases). Germline V gives CDR1 SNHLY, CDR2 FYNNEI. V lost 10 bases and J lost 1, with 16 bases in between. The CDR3 has 15 residues. This CDR3 is CATTQPGQTNEKLFF. The DNA of the CDR3 is TGTGCCACCACCCAGCCGGGACAAACTAATGAAAAACTGTTTTTT.

About this clone: The same CDR3 also results from other DNA sequences found in this sample. This chain joins TRBV5-1 and TRBJ1-5; D unresolved. This CDR3 comprises 13 residues. Trimming took off 0 bases at V and 7 bases at J, with 8 bases between the two ends. Germline V lookup: CDR1 SGHRS, CDR2 YFSETQ. CDR3 sequence reads: CASSLEVGQPQHF. The CDR3 nucleotides read TGCGCCAGCAGCTTGGAGGTCGGGCAGCCCCAGCATTTT.

This rearrangement joins TRBV2 to TRBJ2-7, with TRBD2 identical over 8 bases. The CDR3 runs 15 residues. Germline assignment: CDR1 SNHLY and CDR2 FYNNEI. V lost 4 bases to trimming and J lost 0 bases; unmatched junction nucleotides: 5. DNA of the CDR3: TGTGCCAGCAGTGGCCTAGCGGGTTCCTCCTACGAGCAGTACTTC. Its translation: CASSGLAGSSYEQYF.

The J gene is TRBJ1-4, the V gene TRBV28, with D unclear. This CDR3 region has 16 residues. The V end was cut by 3 bases, the J end by 4 bases, with 15 bases between. In germline, CDR1 is MDHEN, CDR2 SYDVKM. The CDR3 DNA reads as TGTGCCAGCAGTTTCCCCGGGCCGGGCTTTAATGAAAAACTGTTTTTT. It translates to CASSFPGPGFNEKLFF.

This clone occurred once. The V call is TRBV4-3, the J call TRBJ2-7; the D is unclear. This CDR3 spans 16 amino acids. Germline-derived CDR1 and CDR2 are LGHNA and YSLEER. V dropped 0 bases and J dropped 4 bases, with 16 bases sitting between them. DNA for the CDR3: TGCGCCAGCAGCCAAGATTTGACCCTTTTCCAGTACGAGCAGTACTTC. This translates into CASSQDLTLFQYEQYF.